The clone carrying this T cell receptor beta chain was detected once. The target antigen is unknown. Sequencing used immunoSEQ multiplex PCR; TCRdb keeps in-frame clones, though not all of them. The table lists more than 20,000 clones, about four fifths of them singletons, with roughly 15% in the top ten. The CDR3 has 16 residues. Germline V gene lookup returns CDR1 SGHTA and CDR2 FQGNSA. J was trimmed by 8 bases and V by 4 bases; bases with no gene match: 10. Every one of the patients relapsed after autologous stem cell transplantation (brentuximab vedotin exposure was variable). The sample originates from a study of PD-1 blockade in classical Hodgkin lymphoma. Study findings and constraints: A significant rise in TCR diversity by C4D1 was seen for CD4+ but not CD8+ cells.

This rearrangement joins TRBV7-2 to TRBJ2-1, with 11 bases identical to TRBD2. The clonotype was recovered from a human donor with classical Hodgkin lymphoma. The sample here was peripheral blood mononuclear cells (PBMCs), taken before the second cycle of nivolumab. CDR3 in DNA: TGTGCCAGCAGCTCCCAACTAGCGGGGGCTTCCGATGAGCAGTTCTTC. Its translation: CASSSQLAGASDEQFF. The variable domain in full, completed from reference TRBV7-2 and TRBJ2-1, reads GAGVSQSPSNKVTEKGKDVELRCDPISGHTALYWYRQSLGQGLEFLIYFQGNSAPDKSGLPSDRFSAERTGGSVSTLTIQRTQQEDSAVYLCASSSQLAGASDEQFFGPGTRLTVL.